The sequence of this T cell receptor beta chain was determined in a study of CD4 T cells in relation to SARS-CoV-2 and coronaviruses. V shed 3 bases, J shed 2 bases, and the junction held 14 bases outside the gene matches. Germline-derived CDR1 and CDR2 are MDHEN and SYDVKM. This CDR3 is 19 amino acids long. Profiled with immunoSEQ multiplex PCR; TCRdb holds only in-frame clones, not every one. The sample holds about 36,000 clones, about 86% seen once. On this clone itself: Its specificity is unknown.

The TCR originated in an adult with COVID-19. The specimen sequenced was naive CD4+ T cells from PBMCs, cultured in vitro. Specified subset: naive CD4+ T cells isolated by negative enrichment. The chain couples TRBV28 to TRBJ2-3, with TRBD2 matching over 10 bases. The CDR3 bases are TGTGCCAGCAGTTTGCCCAGGGGGACTAGCGCATTCATCACAGATACGCAGTATTTT. Translated, it gives CASSLPRGTSAFITDTQYF.